A selection of T cell receptor beta chains follows, all from one sample in a study of T-cell memory formation after mild COVID-19. One entry per CDR3 protein, called by TCRdb with MiXCR from the 5' RACE reads. The sample contains some 130,000 distinct CDR3 sequences, roughly a quarter of which appear only once. Specimen: PBMCs or a T cell subset sorted from them (not recorded which). These receptors came from an adult woman who had mild COVID-19 (a few samples of this study predate the infection). Cell type and time point are not known. Each CDR3 is given with its conserved first and last residue. D genes are given only for firm matches. Not all rows give a size; the values are once, few, many and, for expanded clones, a class.

TRBJ2-7 | TRBV5-6 | TRBD1 | few | CASSTGTGGEQYF | TGTGCCAGCAGCACCGGGACAGGGGGCGAGCAGTACTTC
TRBJ2-7 | TRBV9 | TRBD2 | NA | CASSAAGGLPYEQYF | TGTGCCAGCAGCGCTGCGGGAGGGCTACCCTACGAGCAGTACTTC
TRBJ2-7 | TRBV4-2 | NA | NA | CASSQAGTPRYEQYF | TGTGCCAGCAGCCAAGCCGGGACTCCCCGCTACGAGCAGTACTTC
TRBJ2-7 | TRBV29-1 | TRBD1 | few | CSVEETGYEQYF | TGCAGCGTTGAAGAGACAGGGTACGAGCAGTACTTC
TRBJ2-1 | TRBV28 | NA | few | CASTPLASTNNEQFF | TGTGCCAGCACCCCCCTAGCGTCTACTAACAATGAGCAGTTCTTC
TRBJ2-5 | TRBV24-1 | NA | NA | CATSDFGRYQETQYF | TGTGCCACCAGTGATTTCGGAAGGTACCAAGAGACCCAGTACTTC
TRBJ1-1 | TRBV6-5 | NA | NA | CASSYSVAGRTEAFF | TGTGCCAGCAGTTACTCGGTGGCAGGGAGAACTGAAGCTTTCTTT
TRBJ1-2 | TRBV5-1 | NA | few | CASSLDREMYGYTF | TGCGCCAGCAGCTTGGACAGGGAGATGTATGGCTACACCTTC
TRBJ2-7 | TRBV5-5 | NA | many | CASSLDYRGMGYEQYF | TGTGCCAGCAGCTTGGATTACCGGGGGATGGGCTACGAGCAGTACTTC
TRBJ2-7 | TRBV25-1 | TRBD2 | NA | CASSDPSGGRREQYF | TGTGCCAGCAGTGATCCTAGCGGGGGCCGCAGGGAGCAGTACTTC